This section outlines one T cell receptor beta chain sequence together with its context. These data originate in a study of chemoradiotherapy in HPV16-positive cancers. The repertoire was sequenced with immunoSEQ multiplex PCR; TCRdb's copy has only in-frame clones and lacks some. The sample lists some 31,000 clones; over 80% were seen once. Looked up from germline, CDR1 is SQVTM and CDR2 is ANQGSEA. The junction had 11 bases not matched to a gene; V was cut back by 7 bases and J by 8 bases. CDR3 length: 13 residues. The chain links TRBV29-1 to TRBJ1-2; TRBD1 matches at 9 bases. The sequence was collected from a human donor with HPV-associated anogenital cancer. This specimen consisted of blood, obtained from a patient who underwent chemoradiotherapy. The CDR3 bases are TGCAGCGCGCGGGACAGGGTGCTAGCCGGCTACACCTTC. Translated, it gives CSARDRVLAGYTF.